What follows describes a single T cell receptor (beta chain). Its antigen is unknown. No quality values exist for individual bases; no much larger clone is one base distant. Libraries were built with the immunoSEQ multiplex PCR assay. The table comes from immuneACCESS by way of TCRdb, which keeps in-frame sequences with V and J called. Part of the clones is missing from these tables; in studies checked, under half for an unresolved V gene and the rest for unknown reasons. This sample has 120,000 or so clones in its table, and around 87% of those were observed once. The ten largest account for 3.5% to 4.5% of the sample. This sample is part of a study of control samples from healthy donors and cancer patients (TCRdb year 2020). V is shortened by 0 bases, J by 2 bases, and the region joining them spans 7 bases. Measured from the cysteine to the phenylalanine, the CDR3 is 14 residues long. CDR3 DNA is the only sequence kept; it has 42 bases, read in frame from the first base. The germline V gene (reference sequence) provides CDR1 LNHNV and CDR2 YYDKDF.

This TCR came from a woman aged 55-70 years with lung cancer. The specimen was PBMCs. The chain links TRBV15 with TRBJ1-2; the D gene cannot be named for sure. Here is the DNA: TGTGCCACCAGCAGAGACCGGAGGAACTATGGCTACACCTTC. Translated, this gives CATSRDRRNYGYTF.